This entry lists 14 T cell receptor beta chains sequenced from one sample in a study of read filtering for tumor transcriptome and immune sequencing (TCRdb year 2020). Sequenced on an Illumina HiSeq 4000. Starting from roughly 410 ng RNA, TCR libraries were constructed with the Immunoverse kit using molecular barcoded adaptors that cover the alpha/delta and beta/gamma chains. TCRdb took the public reads, trimmed them with fastp at Q25, ran MiXCR for clone calling and kept in-frame beta chains. Entries are consolidated by CDR3 protein sequence, retaining the most common genes and DNA. This sample has under 150,000 distinct CDR3 sequences in its table, and roughly 13% of those were observed once. Under 9% of the sample rests with the top ten. The sequencing input was a population of CD138-negative cells sorted from bone marrow. In light of the paper, this sample's cell subset or site label describes: bone marrow mononuclear cells depleted of CD138+ plasma/myeloma cells by negative magnetic selection. These receptors were obtained from a donor at least 40 years old with multiple myeloma.

This clonotype came up many times. The chain is built from TRBV6-5 and TRBJ2-7; D is unresolved. Between the trimmed V and J ends, which lost 0 bases and 0 bases, there was a span of 3 bases. In germline, CDR1 is MNHEY, CDR2 SVGAGI. This CDR3 region has 13 residues. As DNA, the CDR3 is TGTGCCAGCAGTTACTCAAACTCCTACGAGCAGTACTTC. It codes for CASSYSNSYEQYF.

This clonotype was recorded many times. The chain couples TRBV6-2 or TRBV6-3 to TRBJ2-7; D not certain. V was cut by 6 bases and J by 0 bases, with 6 bases left in between. CDR3 size: 12 residues. In germline, CDR1 is MNHEY, CDR2 SVGEGT. CDR3 in DNA: TGTGCCAGCAGCCCTAGCTCCTACGAGCAGTACTTC. It yields the protein CASSPSSYEQYF.

This clonotype was counted at least ten times. The chain has TRBV7-3 and TRBJ1-1; D remains unclear. V was pared by 4 bases and J by 1 base, with 13 bases between. Per germline, CDR1 SGHTA and CDR2 FQGTGA. CDR3 length equals 15 residues. The CDR3 reads CASSYGPGPNTEAFF. The CDR3 DNA sequence: TGTGCCAGCAGCTATGGACCCGGGCCGAACACTGAAGCTTTCTTT.

The V call is TRBV4-3, the J call TRBJ1-1, with D unresolved. The germline gives CDR1 LGHNA, CDR2 YSLEER. Between the trimmed V and J ends, which lost 0 bases and 2 bases, there was a span of 7 bases. This CDR3 region has 14 residues. CDR3 protein: CASSQDYRNTEAFF. CDR3 bases: TGCGCCAGCAGCCAAGATTACAGAAACACTGAAGCTTTCTTT.

This clonotype has ten or more counts. V and J are TRBV29-1 and TRBJ2-1, with unresolved D. Trimming left V 3 bases short and J 7 bases short, with 10 bases between. The CDR3 is 12 amino acids. Germline V gene lookup returns CDR1 SQVTM and CDR2 ANQGSEA. This CDR3 reads CSVEGVMNEQFF. CDR3 DNA sequence: TGCAGCGTTGAGGGCGTTATGAATGAGCAGTTCTTC.

This clonotype was seen only a few times. A much larger clone lies one base from this, so it may be a read error. The conserved phenylalanine or tryptophan normally closing the CDR3 is absent here, so this likely arose from a read error. V gene TRBV10-1 combines with J gene TRBJ2-7; D is unresolved. The CDR3 extends over 12 amino acids. Trimming took off 5 bases at V and 6 bases at J, with 11 bases between the two ends. Germline V gene data show CDR1 as WNHNN and CDR2 as SYGVQD (reference sequence). CDR3 in amino acids: CASSYGVGEQYL. The CDR3 DNA sequence: TGCGCCAGCAGTTACGGCGTGGGCGAGCAGTACCTC.

This clonotype was recorded many times. The chain is built from TRBV5-1 and TRBJ2-1; 8 nucleotides align to TRBD1. Germline V gene lookup returns CDR1 SGHRS and CDR2 YFSETQ. The CDR3 is made up of 19 amino acids. V was clipped by 5 bases and J by 1 base; unmatched bases: 17. CDR3 in amino acids: CASSLFPGQGSRSYNEQFF. The CDR3 bases are TGCGCCAGCAGTTTATTCCCCGGACAGGGCTCCCGTTCCTACAATGAGCAGTTCTTC.

This clonotype was counted between two and nine times. The rearrangement uses TRBV5-4 and TRBJ2-7; D is unresolved. Deletions cut 1 base from V and 6 bases from J, with 14 bases between. Germline values: CDR1 SGHNT, CDR2 YYREEE (reference sequence). The CDR3 spans 14 residues. The DNA for the CDR3 is TGTGCCAGCAGCTTGTCTAGTTCGTCACTCGAGCAGTACTTC. It codes for CASSLSSSSLEQYF. Full variable domain (outside the CDR3, taken from reference TRBV5-4 and TRBJ2-7): ETGVTQSPTHLIKTRGQQVTLRCSSQSGHNTVSWYQQALGQGPQFIFQYYREEENGRGNFPPRFSGLQFPNYSSELNVNALELDDSALYLCASSLSSSSLEQYFGPGTRLTVT.

This clonotype was seen many times. This chain joins TRBV6-5 and TRBJ2-7; tentatively, D is TRBD1 (7 bases). Germline CDR1 reads MNHEY; CDR2 reads SVGAGI. V dropped 6 bases and J dropped 5 bases, with 26 bases sitting between them. The CDR3 is 17 residues long. The DNA for the CDR3 is TGTGCCAGCAGGACCTTACGGCGGAGGGGGCTACAGAACGAGCAGTACTTC. Translation gives CASRTLRRRGLQNEQYF.

About this clonotype: This may come from a read error, since a much larger clone is one base off. The chain recombines TRBV5-1 with TRBJ2-7, with D maybe TRBD2 (7 bases). The CDR3 covers 15 residues. V lost 1 base and J 2 bases, leaving 13 bases between the germline ends. Germline CDR1 is SGHRS and CDR2 is YFSETQ. The CDR3 loop reads CASSLFGGLPYEQYF. CDR3 nucleotide sequence: TGCGCCAGCAGCTTGTTCGGGGGGCTCCCCTACGAGCAGTACTTC.

A few counts support this clonotype. This chain uses TRBV4-3 with TRBJ1-3; D is unresolved. This CDR3 is built from 15 residues. Germline CDR1 LGHNA, CDR2 YSLEER. Trimming removed 0 bases at V and 4 bases at J, with 10 bases between. CDR3 in DNA: TGCGCCAGCAGCCAAGACCTAGGAGTCGGAAACACCATATATTTT. It translates to CASSQDLGVGNTIYF.

Concerning this clonotype itself: One base away lies a much larger clone, so this may be a sequencing read error. This sequence joins TRBV20-1 and TRBJ1-4; TRBD1 aligns across 9 bases. CDR3 length: 13 residues. CDR1 DFQATT and CDR2 SNEGSKA come from the germline V gene (reference sequence). CDR3 bases: TGCAGTGTCCCGGGACAGGGACGAGAAAAACCGTTTTTT. Amino acids: CSVPGQGREKPFF.

As concerns this clonotype: A much larger clone lies a single base off, so this may be a read error. CDR3 nucleotide sequence: TGTGCCATCAGTCCCACTAGCGGGAGGGCCTACGAGCAGTACTTC. It specifies CAISPTSGRAYEQYF. This chain uses TRBV6-6 with TRBJ2-7; TRBD2 matches 13 bases. This CDR3 has 15 residues. Germline V lookup: CDR1 MNHNY, CDR2 SVGAGI (reference sequence).

Ten or more counts support this clonotype. V usage is TRBV20-1 and J usage is TRBJ2-1; 11 nucleotides line up with TRBD2. The CDR3 spans 14 residues. V lost 5 bases and J lost 3; bases outside the gene matches: 3. Germline V CDR1 and CDR2: DFQATT, SNEGSKA (reference sequence). CDR3 bases: TGCAGTGCTTCACTAGCGGGAGTCTACAATGAGCAGTTCTTC. This sequence encodes CSASLAGVYNEQFF.